The T cell receptor beta chain described here comes from a study of CD8 T cells in ankylosing spondylitis. Study-wide findings and caveats: The study looked at matched synovial fluid samples from ankylosing spondylitis patients. Disease-linked clones were reported to be significantly enriched there. Researchers report that disease-linked clones proved CD8+ and relatively rare in peripheral blood. Reactive arthritis synovial fluid and blood were previously reported to contain some motif variants. What seemed typical of ankylosing spondylitis blood was a TCR beta motif built from eight highly homologous variants.

TCR beta libraries were made by quantitative 5'-RACE with molecular barcodes. One entry per CDR3 protein results from TCRdb running MiXCR on the 5' RACE reads. The table shows approximately 300,000 distinct CDR3 sequences, with around 7.6% occurring only once. Comments on this clonotype: Its antigen remains unknown. This is likely a read error, given that the CDR3 carries no conserved phenylalanine or tryptophan at its end.

Unmatched junction bases numbered 8, after V lost 4 bases and J lost 11 bases. The CDR3 totals 13 residues. The germline gives CDR1 SGHVS, CDR2 FNYEAQ. Material: blood, either unsorted or a sorted T cell fraction (not recorded which). This chain links TRBV7-6 with TRBJ2-1; 7 bases agree with TRBD2. The sequence derives from a male donor with ankylosing spondylitis. CDR3 bases: TGTGCCAGCAGCTCTTCCTCGAGCGGGAAGCAGTTCATC. Its translation is CASSSSSSGKQFI.